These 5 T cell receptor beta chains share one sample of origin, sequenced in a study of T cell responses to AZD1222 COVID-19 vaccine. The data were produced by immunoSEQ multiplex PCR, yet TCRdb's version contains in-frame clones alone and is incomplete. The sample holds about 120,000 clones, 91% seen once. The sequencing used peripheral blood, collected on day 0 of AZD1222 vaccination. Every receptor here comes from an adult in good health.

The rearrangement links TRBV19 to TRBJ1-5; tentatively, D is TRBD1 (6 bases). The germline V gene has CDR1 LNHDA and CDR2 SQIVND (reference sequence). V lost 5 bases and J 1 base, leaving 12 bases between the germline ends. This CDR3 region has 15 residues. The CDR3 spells CASSSPDRSNQPQHF. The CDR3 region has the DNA TGTGCCAGTAGTTCGCCCGACAGGAGCAATCAGCCCCAGCATTTT.

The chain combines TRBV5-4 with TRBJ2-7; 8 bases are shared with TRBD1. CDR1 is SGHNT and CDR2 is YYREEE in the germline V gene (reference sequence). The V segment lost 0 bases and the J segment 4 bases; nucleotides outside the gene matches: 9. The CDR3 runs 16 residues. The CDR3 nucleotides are TGTGCCAGCAGCTTGGCATTACCGGGACAGGTTTACGAGCAGTACTTC. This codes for CASSLALPGQVYEQYF.

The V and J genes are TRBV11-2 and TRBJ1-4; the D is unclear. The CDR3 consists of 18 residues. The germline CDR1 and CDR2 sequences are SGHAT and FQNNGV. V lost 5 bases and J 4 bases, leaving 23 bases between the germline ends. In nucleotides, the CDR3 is TGTGCCAGCAGCGGCAAAGGGATGGCGGAACCTTTTAATGAAAAACTGTTTTTT. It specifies CASSGKGMAEPFNEKLFF.

This CDR3 reads CASSQGRGGGVGYTF. The CDR3 nucleotides read TGTGCCAGCAGCCAGGGGCGAGGCGGAGGGGTCGGCTACACCTTC. V and J are TRBV6-6 and TRBJ1-2; D may be TRBD1 (6 bases). The germline V and J ends were trimmed by 6 bases and 8 bases, with 22 bases remaining between them. In germline, CDR1 is MNHNY, CDR2 SVGAGI (reference sequence). The CDR3 consists of 15 residues.

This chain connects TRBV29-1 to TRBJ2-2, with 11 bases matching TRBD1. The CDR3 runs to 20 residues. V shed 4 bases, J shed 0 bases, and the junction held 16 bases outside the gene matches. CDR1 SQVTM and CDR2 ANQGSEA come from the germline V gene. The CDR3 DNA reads TGCAGCGTTGCCCTGGGCCCGGGACAGGGGGATTTCGCGAACACCGGGGAGCTGTTTTTT. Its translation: CSVALGPGQGDFANTGELFF.